Below, 26 T cell receptor beta chains from the same sample are listed, as sequenced in a study of tumor-infiltrating lymphocytes in primary liver carcinoma. The input was approximately 500 ng total RNA; TCR beta cDNA was made from it with a constant-region primer. Amplification in three nested multiplex PCR rounds with slightly modified ARM-PCR gave rise to TCR beta libraries. TRBV1-TRBV30 forward primers paired with a C-beta reverse primer drove the first two PCR rounds, about 9 cycles each. Using its own MiXCR run on the multiplex PCR reads, TCRdb lists one record per CDR3 protein. In the table there are about 350,000 distinct CDR3 sequences, less than 75% of which are singletons. The blood RNA (from unsorted whole blood) was obtained, and germline DNA was also extracted. The sequencing input was peripheral blood. The source of these receptors is a man aged 40-50 years with primary liver carcinoma and hepatitis B virus infection.

The CDR3 reads CASSLLGTTDTQYF. The CDR3 region has the DNA TGCGCCAGCAGCTTGCTCGGGACTACAGATACGCAGTATTTT. The chain has TRBV5-1 and TRBJ2-3, with a tentative D call TRBD2 (6 bases). CDR1 is SGHRS, CDR2 YFSETQ, per germline. Trimming removed 1 base from V and 3 bases from J, with 9 bases in between. This CDR3 has 14 residues.

A remark on this clonotype: Possible read error: a much larger clone is one base away. The gene calls are TRBV29-1 and TRBJ2-2; D uncertain. V lost 4 bases, J lost 5 bases, and 11 bases lay in between. CDR3 length equals 13 residues. Germline-derived CDR1 and CDR2 are SQVTM and ANQGSEA. CDR3 in amino acids: CSVVIGGTGELFF. CDR3 in DNA: TGCAGCGTTGTTATCGGTGGTACCGGGGAGCTGTTTTTT.

The rearrangement links TRBV6-6 to TRBJ2-7; 7 nucleotides line up with TRBD2. Germline V CDR1 and CDR2: MNHNY, SVGAGI (reference sequence). The V segment lost 2 bases and the J segment 4 bases; nucleotides outside the gene matches: 11. The CDR3 totals 16 residues. The CDR3 bases are TGTGCCAGCAGTTACATTCCGGGACTATCTGCGTACGAGCAGTACTTC. Translated, it gives CASSYIPGLSAYEQYF.

As to this clonotype: A much bigger clone sits one base away, suggesting this may be a read error. The chain is built from TRBV6-1 and TRBJ1-5; weak D call: TRBD1 (5 bases). This CDR3 is built from 16 residues. CDR1 is MNHNS, CDR2 SASEGT, per germline. Trimming took off 10 bases at V and 4 bases at J, with 23 bases between the two ends. The CDR3 here is CATTGLPCGVNQPQHF. The DNA for the CDR3 is TGTGCCACCACGGGACTCCCTTGTGGGGTGAATCAGCCCCAGCATTTT.

This rearrangement joins TRBV29-1 to TRBJ2-1; D is unclear. CDR1 is SQVTM and CDR2 is ANQGSEA in the germline V gene. V lost 8 bases and J 9 bases, leaving 20 bases between the germline ends. The CDR3 runs 13 residues. The CDR3 region has the DNA TGCAGCTTTGCCACGGCAGGCCCGGGTGAGCAGTTCTTC. It is translated as CSFATAGPGEQFF.

CDR3 region: CASSLVAGEVDEQFF. CDR3 sequence (DNA): TGTGCCAGCAGCTTAGTGGCGGGAGAAGTCGATGAGCAGTTCTTC. The genes are TRBV7-9 and TRBJ2-1; TRBD2 agrees at 7 bases. Germline CDR1 reads SEHNR; CDR2 reads FQNEAQ (reference sequence). Trimming took 1 base from V and 8 from J; bases not matched to a gene: 8. The CDR3 consists of 15 residues.

This clonotype was observed many times. This chain uses TRBV11-3 with TRBJ2-1; 9 bases fit TRBD2. The CDR3 has 15 amino acids. Germline CDR1 and CDR2: SGHNT and YENEEA. The J segment lost 9 bases and the V segment lost 1 base, leaving 7 bases of the junction unmatched. For the CDR3, the DNA is TGTGCCAGCAGCTTAGTAAATATAGCGGGAGCTGAGCAGTTCTTC. Its protein is CASSLVNIAGAEQFF.

In the case of this clonotype: This could be a read error, since a much larger clone is one nucleotide away. V gene TRBV29-1 combines with J gene TRBJ1-1, with D unclear. Germline CDR1 is SQVTM and CDR2 is ANQGSEA. This CDR3 has 11 amino acids. For the CDR3, the DNA is TGCAACGTTGCCAAGAACACTGAAGCTTTCTTT. Its protein is CNVAKNTEAFF.

A remark on this clonotype: The junction and the germline gene differ at one end; a read error may be behind it. The chain is built from TRBV11-2 and TRBJ2-1, with TRBD2 as a possible D gene (6 bases). Germline V gene sequence: CDR1 SGHAT, CDR2 FQNNGV. The length of the CDR3 is 16 residues. The DNA for the CDR3 is TGTGCCGGCAGCATGTTCGAGGGAGGAAGGTACCATGAGCAGTTCTTC. This translates into CAGSMFEGGRYHEQFF.

For this clonotype: A read error is likely, as this CDR3 ends without the conserved phenylalanine or tryptophan. V gene TRBV6-2 or TRBV6-3 combines with J gene TRBJ2-7, with D unclear. V lost 6 bases and J 3 bases, leaving 12 bases between the germline ends. Germline CDR1 is MNHEY and CDR2 is SVGEGT. This CDR3 comprises 13 residues. CDR3 bases: TGTGCCAGCAGAAGTCACAGTAGCTACGAGCAGTACTAC. It specifies CASRSHSSYEQYY.

V usage is TRBV7-9 and J usage is TRBJ2-2, with D tentatively TRBD1 (6 bases). The germline gives CDR1 SEHNR, CDR2 FQNEAQ (reference sequence). The germline V and J ends were trimmed by 4 bases and 7 bases, with 16 bases remaining between them. CDR3 size: 15 residues. Here the CDR3 reads CASSSMTQGVGELFF. In DNA form, the CDR3 reads TGTGCCAGCAGCTCGATGACACAGGGTGTCGGGGAGCTGTTTTTT.

This clonotype was recorded many times. The CDR3 spells CASSYWTSANTGELFF. In nucleotides, the CDR3 is TGTGCCAGCAGTTACTGGACTAGCGCGAACACCGGGGAGCTGTTTTTT. The chain recombines TRBV6-6 with TRBJ2-2, with TRBD2 identical over 9 bases. Germline lookup yields CDR1 MNHNY and CDR2 SVGAGI (reference sequence). This CDR3 region has 16 residues. After removal of 1 base from V and 0 bases from J, the junction contained 0 bases not matched to a gene.

This chain links TRBV11-2 with TRBJ2-1, with TRBD2 as a possible D gene (6 bases). The V end was cut by 5 bases, the J end by 12 bases, with 20 bases between. Germline lookup yields CDR1 SGHAT and CDR2 FQNNGV. The CDR3 spans 14 residues. Here the CDR3 DNA reads TGTGCCAGCAGCGCTCCGGGACGGGGGTACGGGCAGTTCTTC. It translates to CASSAPGRGYGQFF.

This clonotype appeared many times. The chain links TRBV6-1 to TRBJ2-5; TRBD2 agrees at 12 bases. Trimming removed 0 bases from V and 6 bases from J; junction bases left unmatched: 8. The CDR3 covers 17 residues. Germline V gene sequence: CDR1 MNHNS, CDR2 SASEGT. The CDR3 spells CASSEALTSGRAKTQYF. CDR3 nucleotides: TGTGCCAGCAGTGAAGCGCTGACTAGCGGGAGAGCGAAGACCCAGTACTTC.

With respect to this clonotype: A much larger clone lies a single base off, so this may be a read error. This chain uses TRBV4-1 with TRBJ2-1; 7 bases are a match to TRBD2. The CDR3 runs 17 residues. Per germline, CDR1 MGHRA and CDR2 YSYEKL. Losses at the gene ends were 0 bases for V and 8 bases for J; bases not matched to a gene: 13. The CDR3 loop is CASSQEFGREKGYEQFF. The CDR3, as DNA: TGCGCCAGCAGCCAAGAATTTGGGCGGGAGAAGGGATATGAGCAGTTCTTC.

This clonotype has a count of ten or more. The chain uses TRBV6-5 and TRBJ2-7, with D possibly matching TRBD1 (7 bases). The CDR3 is 14 amino acids. The ends were cut back, 6 bases at V and 2 bases at J, with 14 bases in the middle. Germline values: CDR1 MNHEY, CDR2 SVGAGI. The CDR3 is CASRMTGRPYEQYF. The CDR3 nucleotides read TGTGCCAGCAGGATGACAGGGAGGCCCTACGAGCAGTACTTC.

The chain recombines TRBV18 with TRBJ2-5, with D possibly matching TRBD1 (5 bases). V was pared by 2 bases and J by 2 bases, with 9 bases between. The V gene's germline CDR1 is KGHSH and CDR2 LQKENI. The CDR3 extends over 14 amino acids. For the CDR3, the DNA is TGTGCCAGCTCACCATTGGACACTCAAGAGACCCAGTACTTC. It translates to CASSPLDTQETQYF.

Concerning this clonotype: A much larger clone is a single base away; this may be a read error. The chain couples TRBV6-5 to TRBJ1-2, with D tentatively TRBD1 (5 bases). The germline V gene has CDR1 MNHEY and CDR2 SVGAGI. This CDR3 is built from 13 residues. V dropped 6 bases and J dropped 6 bases, with 14 bases sitting between them. CDR3 bases: TGTGCCAGCAGGGACGGCGGGGCACATGGCTACACCTTC. Translating gives CASRDGGAHGYTF.

By frequency in the sample, this clonotype is medium-sized. The V and J genes are TRBV11-2 and TRBJ2-1; 9 nucleotides line up with TRBD2. The CDR3 is 14 residues long. Looked up from germline, CDR1 is SGHAT and CDR2 is FQNNGV. V lost 4 bases to trimming and J lost 6 bases; unmatched junction nucleotides: 4. The CDR3 region has the DNA TGTGCCAGCAGCTCCTTAGCGGGAGTCAATGAGCAGTTCTTC. The encoded protein is CASSSLAGVNEQFF.

In regard to this clonotype: This may be a read error, as it is one base from a much larger clone. The genes are TRBV4-2 and TRBJ2-5; D remains ambiguous. The CDR3 is 17 amino acids. CDR1 is LGHNA, CDR2 YNFKEQ, per germline. V lost 4 bases to trimming and J lost 2 bases, with 20 bases between them. The CDR3 loop reads CASSLTEARVRQETQYF. DNA for the CDR3: TGTGCCAGCAGCCTAACTGAGGCGAGAGTTAGGCAAGAGACCCAGTACTTC.

The chain joins TRBV5-1 to TRBJ2-3; weak D call: TRBD1 (5 bases). In germline, CDR1 is SGHRS, CDR2 YFSETQ. The germline V and J ends were trimmed by 7 bases and 4 bases, with 13 bases remaining between them. CDR3 length equals 13 residues. The CDR3 here is CASRREGADTQYF. In nucleotides, the CDR3 is TGCGCCAGCCGTCGAGAAGGGGCAGATACGCAGTATTTT.

Concerning this clonotype itself: Since no conserved phenylalanine or tryptophan closes the CDR3, a read error is the likely cause. The chain uses TRBV6-1 and TRBJ1-5; no firm D call. Trimming stripped 6 bases from V and 6 bases from J, with 9 bases between. CDR1 and CDR2 (germline): MNHNS, SASEGT. This CDR3 region has 12 residues. CDR3 sequence reads: CASRPWRQPQHS. The CDR3 DNA reads as TGTGCCAGCAGGCCTTGGCGTCAGCCCCAGCATTCT.

The genes are TRBV2 and TRBJ1-5; 8 positions agree with TRBD1. Looked up from germline, CDR1 is SNHLY and CDR2 is FYNNEI. The CDR3 sequence is 13 residues long. Losses at the gene ends were 5 bases for V and 7 bases for J; bases not matched to a gene: 4. CDR3 sequence (DNA): TGTGCCAGCAGTAGGACAGGGAGGCAGCCCCAGCATTTT. Encoded protein: CASSRTGRQPQHF.

The J gene is TRBJ1-2, the V gene TRBV11-2, with 10 nucleotides matching TRBD1. The J segment lost 5 bases and the V segment lost 6 bases, leaving 18 bases of the junction unmatched. CDR1 and CDR2 (germline): SGHAT, FQNNGV. The CDR3 sequence is 18 residues long. The CDR3 coding sequence is TGTGCCAGCAGGCTAAGTCCGGACAGGGGGGGAAAGCGATATGGCTACACCTTC. Its protein product is CASRLSPDRGGKRYGYTF.

This clonotype has at least ten counts. The genes are TRBV11-2 and TRBJ1-6; D is perhaps TRBD1 (5 bases). The V and J ends lost 5 bases and 7 bases respectively, with 15 bases between them. The CDR3 covers 15 residues. Germline V gene lookup returns CDR1 SGHAT and CDR2 FQNNGV. DNA of the CDR3: TGTGCCAGCAGCGTTGTGGGGGTTAGCAATTCACCCCTCCACTTT. Protein sequence: CASSVVGVSNSPLHF.

About this clonotype itself: One end of the junction is discordant with germline, which a read error may explain. This chain connects TRBV11-2 to TRBJ1-1; D is unclear. The CDR3 contains 13 residues. Germline CDR1 reads SGHAT; CDR2 reads FQNNGV. The CDR3 loop reads CDSSPTRNTEAFF. The CDR3 bases are TGTGACAGCAGCCCAACAAGAAACACCGAAGCTTTCTTT.